This T cell receptor beta chain was documented in a study of blood T cell repertoires in COVID-19. Recruits, aged about 18 to 100 years, lived in under 25 US areas. Germline loops: CDR1 LGHDT, CDR2 YNNKEL (reference sequence). The V end lost 6 bases, the J end lost 3 bases, and 6 bases lay between the germline ends. The CDR3 has 11 amino acids. Measured with immunoSEQ multiplex PCR; TCRdb has only the in-frame clones, and not every one. The sample shows about 270,000 clones, 80% to 95% of them seen only once. V and J are TRBV3-1 (or the pseudogene TRBV3-2) and TRBJ2-7; D unresolved. The sequence derives from a man aged 40-55 years who had been exposed to COVID-19. Sequencing was performed on PBMCs or T cells enriched from blood (not recorded which). CDR3 loop: CASSVDYEQYF. The DNA of the CDR3 is TGTGCCAGCAGTGTAGACTACGAGCAGTACTTC.